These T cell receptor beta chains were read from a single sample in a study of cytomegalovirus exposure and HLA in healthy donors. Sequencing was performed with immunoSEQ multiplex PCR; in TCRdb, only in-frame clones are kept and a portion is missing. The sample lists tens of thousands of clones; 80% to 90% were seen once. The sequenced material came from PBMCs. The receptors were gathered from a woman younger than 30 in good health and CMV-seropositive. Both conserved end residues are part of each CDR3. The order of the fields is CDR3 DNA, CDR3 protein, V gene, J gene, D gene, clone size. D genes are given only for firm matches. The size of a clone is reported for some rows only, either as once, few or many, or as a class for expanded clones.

TGTGCCAGTCGAACGCAGCCGACAGGGCCCAATCAGCCCCAGCATTTT	CASRTQPTGPNQPQHF	TRBV19	TRBJ1-5	TRBD1	-
TGTGCCAGCAGCCCCGCAGGGGGAACCTACGAGCAGTACTTC	CASSPAGGTYEQYF	TRBV7-8	TRBJ2-7	TRBD1	-
TGTGCAGCAGGAGGATCGGCAGAGACCCAGTACTTC	CAAGGSAETQYF	TRBV28	TRBJ2-5	-	-
TGTGCCATCAAGAGAGATACAGATACGCAGTATTTT	CAIKRDTDTQYF	TRBV10-3	TRBJ2-3	-	-
TGTGCCACCAGCAGAGAGAGGGCAGGTTGGGGAGATACGCAGTATTTT	CATSRERAGWGDTQYF	TRBV15	TRBJ2-3	-	-
TGTGCCAGTAGTATAGCTAGGAACACTGAAGCTTTCTTT	CASSIARNTEAFF	TRBV19	TRBJ1-1	-	-
TGTGCCAGCGCAAGGGACAGGGACTACAATGAGCAGTTCTTC	CASARDRDYNEQFF	TRBV6-4	TRBJ2-1	TRBD1	few
TGCAGCGCGAGTGGCGGGTACTCCTACGAGCAGTACTTC	CSASGGYSYEQYF	TRBV29-1	TRBJ2-7	-	-
TGTGCCAGCAGCTCCACTGAACTCGGTTATGGCTACACCTTC	CASSSTELGYGYTF	TRBV7-9	TRBJ1-2	-	few
TGTGCCAGTAGTATATGGGGAGTCGAGGGCTACACCTTC	CASSIWGVEGYTF	TRBV19	TRBJ1-2	-	-
TGTGCCAGCTCCGCTAGCGGGGGAAGCACAGATACGCAGTATTTT	CASSASGGSTDTQYF	TRBV7-9	TRBJ2-3	TRBD2	-
TGTGCCTGGAGTCTCTTCAGCGGGAGTTACGAGCAGTACTTC	CAWSLFSGSYEQYF	TRBV30	TRBJ2-7	TRBD2	-
TGTGCCTGGAGCGGGAGTTGGCAAGAGACCCAGTACTTC	CAWSGSWQETQYF	TRBV30	TRBJ2-5	-	-
TGTGCCAGCAGGAAGAGACAGGGTTCTCAGCCCCAGCATTTT	CASRKRQGSQPQHF	TRBV6-5	TRBJ1-5	TRBD1	-
TGTGCCAGCAGCTCGCGGACAGCTGAAGCTTTCTTT	CASSSRTAEAFF	TRBV5-4	TRBJ1-1	-	-
TGCGCCAGCAGCGAGCAAAACAATGAGCAGTTCTTC	CASSEQNNEQFF	TRBV5-1	TRBJ2-1	-	-
TGTGCCAGCAGCACCCGTCAGATCAACACTGAAGCTTTCTTT	CASSTRQINTEAFF	TRBV6-6	TRBJ1-1	-	-
TGCGCCAGCAGCCAAGATCGCGAGGGGACTAGCGGGACCAATGAGCAGTTCTTC	CASSQDREGTSGTNEQFF	TRBV4-1	TRBJ2-1	TRBD2	-
TGTGCCAGCAGCCCGACTAGCTCCTACAATGAGCAGTTCTTC	CASSPTSSYNEQFF	TRBV2	TRBJ2-1	-	-
TGTGCCAGCAGCCGAGACTCAGCTACCCAATACTACACCTTC	CASSRDSATQYYTF	TRBV5-4	TRBJ1-2	-	-
TGTGCCAGCAGCCGATTTAAGACAGGCCATAGTGGCTACACCTTC	CASSRFKTGHSGYTF	TRBV11-2	TRBJ1-2	-	-
TGTGCCAGCAGTCCCCTGTCCGGGGGGATGGGCGACAATGAGCAGTTCTTC	CASSPLSGGMGDNEQFF	TRBV2	TRBJ2-1	TRBD2	-
TGTGCCAGTAGTATACTCCCAGACTCCGGGGAGCTGTTTTTT	CASSILPDSGELFF	TRBV19	TRBJ2-2	-	-
TGTGCCAGCAGCTCCTTCACTAGCAAAAACATTCAGTACTTC	CASSSFTSKNIQYF	TRBV7-9	TRBJ2-4	-	-
TGTGCCAGCAGTCTAAGGAGGGCTAGCGGGGGCACAGATACGCAGTATTTT	CASSLRRASGGTDTQYF	TRBV25-1	TRBJ2-3	TRBD2	-
TGTGCCAGTAGTATCCCGGGGGGCTTTAACACTGAAGCTTTCTTT	CASSIPGGFNTEAFF	TRBV19	TRBJ1-1	-	-
TGTGCCAGTAGTATTACAGGGAAGCTCAATCAGCCCCAGCATTTT	CASSITGKLNQPQHF	TRBV19	TRBJ1-5	-	-
TGCGCCAGCAGTGAGTATCAGGTGGACGAGCAGTACTTC	CASSEYQVDEQYF	TRBV10-1	TRBJ2-7	-	-
TGTGCCAGCAGCTTGCGGGGAGGGGATACGCAGTATTTT	CASSLRGGDTQYF	TRBV13	TRBJ2-3	TRBD2	-
TGTGCCAGCAGTGATTTACAGGGGAGAGGAAACACCATATATTTT	CASSDLQGRGNTIYF	TRBV2	TRBJ1-3	TRBD1	-
TGTGCCAGCAGTTTTCGACTTAGGCAAGAGACCCAGTACTTC	CASSFRLRQETQYF	TRBV28	TRBJ2-5	-	-
TGTGCCAGCAGCCCGGCCAGGGTCAGGGAGCTGTTTTTT	CASSPARVRELFF	TRBV5-6	TRBJ2-2	-	-